The clone carrying this T cell receptor beta chain was seen repeatedly, ten times or more. Its antigen is still unknown. It is likely a read error, because the conserved phenylalanine at the end of the CDR3 is missing. The DNA is left out, because the CDR3 cannot be placed on it with certainty; the CDR3 is given as TCRdb lists it. Germline values: CDR1 MNHEY, CDR2 SVGEGT. The CDR3 is 15 amino acids in total, end residues counted. Tregs were sorted as CD4+CD25+CD127-/low cells. TCRdb fed the 5' RACE reads into MiXCR, producing one record per CDR3 protein. The sample carries approximately 50,000 distinct CDR3 sequences, about 28% recorded once. The study, taken as a whole, reports: The TCR gene usage of tumor memory CD4+ T cells clustered together with blood and lymph node memory CD4+ cells and with lymph node naive CD4+ cells.

Sequencing used tumor-infiltrating Tregs sorted from the breast tumor. The sequence was collected from a female donor with breast cancer. The chain employs TRBV6-2 or TRBV6-3 and TRBJ2-7; the listed D gene, TRBD1, was not tested against the DNA. CDR3 in amino acids: CASSYSMSMAGAFLR.